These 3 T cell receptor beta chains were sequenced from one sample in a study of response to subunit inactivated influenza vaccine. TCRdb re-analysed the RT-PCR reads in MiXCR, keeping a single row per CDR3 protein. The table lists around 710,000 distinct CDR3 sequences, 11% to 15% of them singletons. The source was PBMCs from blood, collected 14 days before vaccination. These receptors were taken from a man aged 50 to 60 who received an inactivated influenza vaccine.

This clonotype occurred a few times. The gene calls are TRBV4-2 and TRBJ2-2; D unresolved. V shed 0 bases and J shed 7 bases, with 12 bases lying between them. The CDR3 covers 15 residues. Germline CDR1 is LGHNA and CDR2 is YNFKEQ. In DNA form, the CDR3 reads TGTGCCAGCAGCCAAGAGGGCGGTAATTACGGGGAGCTGTTTTTT. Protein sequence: CASSQEGGNYGELFF.

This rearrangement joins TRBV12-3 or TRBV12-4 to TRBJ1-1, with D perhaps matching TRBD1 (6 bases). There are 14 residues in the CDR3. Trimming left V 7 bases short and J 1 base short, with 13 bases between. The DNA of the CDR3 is TGTGCCAGCACCCCGACAGGCGGGAACACTGAAGCTTTCTTT. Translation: CASTPTGGNTEAFF.

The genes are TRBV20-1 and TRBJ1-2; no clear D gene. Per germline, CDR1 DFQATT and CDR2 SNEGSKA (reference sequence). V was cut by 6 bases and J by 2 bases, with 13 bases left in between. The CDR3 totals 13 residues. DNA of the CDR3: TGCAGTGCCGAGAAGGGAACAAACTATGGCTACACCTTC. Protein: CSAEKGTNYGYTF.